One T cell receptor (beta chain) is described in this entry. This sample stems from a study of blood T cell repertoires in COVID-19. Study in general: Both acute and convalescent COVID-19 samples were obtained from the United States, Italy and Spain. T cells, B-cell-depleted T cells, or PBMCs supplied cDNA or gDNA.

As handled by the study authors: Cell counts per sample came from amplifying reference gene primers. Clones were sequenced by immunoSEQ multiplex PCR, and TCRdb holds only the in-frame ones, with some missing. V and J calls and clone size come straight from that table; D and trimming were deduced from the DNA. The table has some 200,000 clones, about four fifths seen once. This CDR3 has 14 residues. The germline gives CDR1 LNHDA, CDR2 SQIVND (reference sequence). V lost 3 bases and J lost 7; bases outside the gene matches: 6. This receptor was identified in a woman aged 25 to 39 who had recovered from COVID-19. This rearrangement joins TRBV19 to TRBJ2-5; 9 bases map to TRBD2. The sample was peripheral blood. The CDR3 region is CASSIGSGSGTQYF. CDR3 sequence (DNA): TGTGCCAGTAGTATTGGTAGCGGGAGTGGGACCCAGTACTTC.